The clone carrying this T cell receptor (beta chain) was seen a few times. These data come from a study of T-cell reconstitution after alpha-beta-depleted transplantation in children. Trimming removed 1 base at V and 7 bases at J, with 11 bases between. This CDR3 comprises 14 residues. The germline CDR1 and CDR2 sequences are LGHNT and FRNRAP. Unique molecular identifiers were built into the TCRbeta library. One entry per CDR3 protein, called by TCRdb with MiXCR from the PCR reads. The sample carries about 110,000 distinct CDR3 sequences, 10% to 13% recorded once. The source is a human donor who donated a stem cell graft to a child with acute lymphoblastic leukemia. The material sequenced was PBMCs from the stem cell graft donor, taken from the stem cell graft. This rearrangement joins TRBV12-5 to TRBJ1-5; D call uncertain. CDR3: CASGLAALKQPQHF. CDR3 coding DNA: TGTGCTAGTGGTTTGGCGGCCTTGAAGCAGCCCCAGCATTTT.